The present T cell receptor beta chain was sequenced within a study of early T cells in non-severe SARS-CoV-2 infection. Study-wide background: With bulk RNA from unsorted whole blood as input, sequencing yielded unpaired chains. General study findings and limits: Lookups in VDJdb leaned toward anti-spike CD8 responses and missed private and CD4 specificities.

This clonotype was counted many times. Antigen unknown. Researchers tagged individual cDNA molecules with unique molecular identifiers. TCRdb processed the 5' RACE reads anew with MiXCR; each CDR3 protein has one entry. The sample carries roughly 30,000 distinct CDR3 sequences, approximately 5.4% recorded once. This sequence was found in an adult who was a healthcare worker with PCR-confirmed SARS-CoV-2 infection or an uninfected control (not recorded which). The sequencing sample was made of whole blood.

CDR3 coding DNA: TGTGCCAGCATGGAGGCAGGGATAGGAGATACGCAGTATTTT. This codes for CASMEAGIGDTQYF. J is TRBJ2-3 and V is TRBV3-1; tentatively, D is TRBD1 or TRBD2 (5 bases each). Trimming removed 7 bases from V and 5 bases from J, with 16 bases in between. The V gene's germline CDR1 is LGHDT and CDR2 YNNKEL (reference sequence). The length of the CDR3 is 14 residues.